These T cell receptor beta chains were read from a single sample in a study of Graves' ophthalmopathy and Graves' hyperthyroidism. TCRdb re-called the multiplex PCR reads through MiXCR, storing one row per CDR3 protein. The table records about 740,000 distinct CDR3 sequences, 40% of them present only once. Sequencing used peripheral blood. These receptors were taken from an adult man with Graves' ophthalmopathy. The CDR3 runs from the conserved cysteine through the conserved F or W. A D gene is named only where the DNA matches it firmly. Size is omitted from some rows. Given values are once, few, many or a class for expanded clones.

TRBV24-1,TRBJ1-5,-,15,-,CASLSLTGISQPQHF,TGTGCCAGCCTTTCCTTAACAGGGATTTCTCAGCCCCAGCATTTT
TRBV20-1,TRBJ1-4,-,18,-,CSAPPSMDSASTNEKLFF,TGCAGTGCTCCTCCGAGCATGGACAGCGCCTCAACTAATGAAAAACTGTTTTTT
TRBV2,TRBJ2-6,many,16,-,CASSGQWGSGANVLTF,TGTGCCAGCAGTGGGCAATGGGGCTCTGGGGCCAACGTCCTGACTTTC
TRBV2,TRBJ2-5,-,14,TRBD2,CASSERWGGGTQYF,TGTGCCAGCAGTGAAAGATGGGGGGGAGGGACCCAGTACTTC
TRBV7-3,TRBJ2-7,-,15,-,CASSYKQGSGYEQYF,TGCGCCAGCAGCTACAAACAGGGCTCCGGCTACGAGCAGTACTTC
TRBV7-9,TRBJ1-1,-,16,TRBD1,CASSGLTGTGDNEAFF,TGTGCCAGCAGCGGACTAACCGGGACAGGGGACAATGAAGCTTTCTTT
TRBV20-1,TRBJ2-5,few,12,-,CSARGPQETQYF,TGCAGTGCACGGGGGCCTCAAGAGACCCAGTACTTC
TRBV24-1,TRBJ2-5,few,16,TRBD1,CATSDPGTGGVETQYF,TGTGCCACCAGTGACCCCGGGACAGGGGGCGTAGAGACCCAGTACTTC
TRBV29-1,TRBJ2-3,-,13,-,CSVDWVGTDTQYF,TGCAGCGTTGATTGGGTAGGCACAGATACGCAGTATTTT
TRBV7-9,TRBJ2-5,-,17,TRBD2,CSSSLWSGGAWQETQYF,TGTTCCAGCAGCTTATGGAGCGGGGGGGCCTGGCAAGAGACCCAGTACTTC
TRBV5-1,TRBJ1-6,many,14,-,CASSLESGDSPLHF,TGCGCCAGCAGCTTGGAGTCAGGGGATTCACCCCTCCACTTT
TRBV10-1,TRBJ1-3,few,14,-,CASRSLGAGYPTYF,TGCGCCAGCAGAAGTTTAGGGGCAGGGTACCCTACATATTTT
TRBV5-5,TRBJ2-7,-,12,-,CASSTRNREQYF,TGTGCCAGCAGCACCCGTAATCGGGAGCAGTACTTC
TRBV29-1,TRBJ2-5,many,13,-,CSVSRAIQETQYF,TGCAGCGTCAGTCGGGCGATACAAGAGACCCAGTACTTC
TRBV20-1,TRBJ1-6,few,16,-,CSARARGPTPWGPLHF,TGCAGTGCTAGAGCCCGCGGACCGACTCCTTGGGGACCCCTCCACTTT
TRBV10-2,TRBJ2-7,-,12,-,CASLVGSYEQYF,TGCGCCAGCTTAGTGGGCTCCTACGAGCAGTACTTC
TRBV2,TRBJ1-2,-,15,-,CASNPLGGRNYGYTF,TGTGCCAGCAATCCCCTAGGGGGTAGGAACTATGGCTACACCTTC
TRBV2,TRBJ2-7,-,13,-,CASSRQAGYEQYF,TGTGCCAGCAGCCGACAGGCTGGCTACGAGCAGTACTTC
TRBV19,TRBJ1-4,few,13,-,CASGDFGNEKLFF,TGTGCCAGCGGGGATTTTGGTAATGAAAAACTGTTTTTT
TRBV4-3,TRBJ2-7,few,14,-,CASSQDRAIDEQYF,TGCGCCAGCAGCCAAGACAGGGCCATAGACGAGCAGTACTTC
TRBV2,TRBJ2-7,many,11,-,CASTAGYEQYF,TGTGCCAGCACCGCAGGTTACGAGCAGTACTTC
TRBV7-2,TRBJ2-5,-,8,-,CASSLGTF,TGTGCCAGCAGCTTAGGAACCTTC
TRBV29-1,TRBJ2-2,few,11,-,CSVDTSGELFF,TGCAGCGTCGACACGTCTGGGGAGCTGTTTTTT
TRBV25-1,TRBJ1-1,few,14,-,CVSNSLTGNTEAFF,TGTGTCAGCAATAGTTTAACGGGGAACACTGAAGCTTTCTTT
TRBV7-2,TRBJ2-5,many,15,-,CASSFRTAVEETQYF,TGTGCCAGCAGCTTCCGGACAGCGGTAGAAGAGACCCAGTACTTC
TRBV6-5,TRBJ2-7,-,13,-,CASSATGPYEQYF,TGTGCCAGCAGTGCGACCGGCCCCTACGAGCAGTACTTC
TRBV20-1,TRBJ1-5,few,15,-,CSASFTADGNQPQHF,TGCAGTGCTAGTTTCACGGCGGACGGGAATCAGCCCCAGCATTTT
TRBV2,TRBJ1-2,-,15,-,CASSSTSGILYGYTF,TGTGCCAGCAGCTCTACCAGTGGTATACTCTATGGCTACACCTTC
TRBV7-9,TRBJ2-2,-,17,TRBD2,CASSRTSGPAGTGELFF,TGTGCCAGCAGCAGGACTAGCGGGCCTGCGGGGACCGGGGAGCTGTTTTTT
TRBV2,TRBJ1-2,many,15,-,CASSEVRGGSYGYTF,TGTGCCAGCAGTGAGGTCAGGGGAGGGAGCTATGGCTACACCTTC
TRBV12-3/TRBV12-4,TRBJ1-1,-,13,TRBD1,CASSMTGDTEAFF,TGTGCCAGCAGCATGACAGGGGATACTGAAGCTTTCTTT
TRBV5-1,TRBJ1-1,once,16,TRBD1,CASSLRTGNLNTEAFF,TGCGCCAGCAGCCTGCGGACAGGGAATCTGAACACTGAAGCTTTCTTT
TRBV7-2,TRBJ2-7,many,18,-,CASSSRTSSPASSYEQYF,TGTGCCAGCAGCTCCCGGACATCCTCCCCTGCTAGCTCCTACGAGCAGTACTTC
TRBV5-1,TRBJ2-7,-,12,-,CASSLSGVEQYF,TGCGCCAGCAGCTTATCAGGGGTCGAGCAGTACTTC
TRBV15,TRBJ2-7,-,15,TRBD2,CATSPREGWVYEQYF,TGTGCCACCAGCCCGAGGGAGGGGTGGGTTTACGAGCAGTACTTC
TRBV20-1,TRBJ1-6,few,14,-,CSARDPAGNSPLHF,TGCAGTGCTAGAGATCCGGCGGGGAATTCACCCCTCCACTTT
TRBV30,TRBJ2-5,few,14,-,CAWSPVGGQETQYF,TGTGCCTGGAGCCCTGTGGGGGGCCAAGAGACCCAGTACTTC
TRBV12-3/TRBV12-4,TRBJ2-5,-,16,TRBD1,CASSFRTGTGAETQYF,TGTGCCAGCAGTTTCCGAACCGGGACAGGGGCAGAGACCCAGTACTTC
TRBV29-1,TRBJ2-7,-,13,TRBD1,CSVGGQGGYEQYF,TGCAGCGTTGGCGGACAGGGGGGATACGAGCAGTACTTC
TRBV10-3,TRBJ2-7,many,14,-,CAISERAGEYEQYF,TGTGCCATCAGTGAGAGGGCAGGGGAATACGAGCAGTACTTC
TRBV7-2,TRBJ2-7,-,16,TRBD2,CASSASSGRRGNEQYF,TGTGCCAGCAGCGCAAGTAGCGGGAGGAGGGGCAACGAGCAGTACTTC
TRBV9,TRBJ2-5,-,15,-,CASSVGGGEQETQYF,TGTGCCAGCAGCGTAGGGGGTGGGGAGCAAGAGACCCAGTACTTC